The 25 T cell receptor beta chains below were found in one sample sequenced in a study of T cell changes during pregnancy in multiple sclerosis. Some clones are missing from TCRdb's copy, which holds only in-frame ones; the method was immunoSEQ multiplex PCR. The sample yields some 16,000 clones, roughly 81% seen once. This sample comprised CD8+ T cells from peripheral blood mononuclear cells, obtained in the second trimester of pregnancy. These receptors all stem from a female donor in good health, enrolled as a control in a pregnancy study.

V usage is TRBV5-8 and J usage is TRBJ1-3; weak D call: TRBD1 (5 bases). The V and J ends lost 5 bases and 4 bases respectively, with 25 bases between them. This CDR3 is 18 amino acids long. Germline lookup yields CDR1 SGHTS and CDR2 YDEGEE. The CDR3 DNA reads TGTGCCAGCAGACGCCAAAATGGGGGGTACCTCTCGGGAAACACCATATATTTT. Encoded protein: CASRRQNGGYLSGNTIYF.

The J gene is TRBJ1-3, the V gene TRBV7-9, with a tentative D call TRBD1 (6 bases). V dropped 4 bases and J dropped 0 bases, with 10 bases sitting between them. From germline, CDR1 is SEHNR and CDR2 FQNEAQ (reference sequence). The CDR3 runs 15 residues. This CDR3 is CASSWGPLSGNTIYF. CDR3 DNA: TGTGCCAGCAGCTGGGGGCCCCTCTCTGGAAACACCATATATTTT.

This chain connects TRBV7-2 to TRBJ2-5; possible D gene TRBD1, 6 bases. Germline CDR1 SGHTA, CDR2 FQGNSA. V gave up 1 base and J gave up 2 bases, with 14 bases separating them. The CDR3 totals 16 residues. In DNA form, the CDR3 reads TGTGCCAGCAGCTTAGAAGCAGGGGTCCTACAAGAGACCCAGTACTTC. It specifies CASSLEAGVLQETQYF. The whole variable domain, filled in from reference TRBV7-2 and TRBJ2-5, reads GAGVSQSPSNKVTEKGKDVELRCDPISGHTALYWYRQSLGQGLEFLIYFQGNSAPDKSGLPSDRFSAERTGGSVSTLTIQRTQQEDSAVYLCASSLEAGVLQETQYFGPGTRLLVL.

This sequence joins TRBV9 and TRBJ2-1; perhaps TRBD1 as D (6 bases). CDR1 and CDR2 from the germline V gene are SGDLS and YYNGEE. V was clipped by 7 bases and J by 7 bases, with 15 bases between them. CDR3 length equals 13 residues. This chain's CDR3 is CASEQQGGNEQFF. CDR3 in DNA: TGTGCCAGCGAACAACAGGGTGGGAATGAGCAGTTCTTC. Full variable domain (missing parts from reference TRBV9 and TRBJ2-1): DSGVTQTPKHLITATGQRVTLRCSPRSGDLSVYWYQQSLDQGLQFLIQYYNGEERAKGNILERFSAQQFPDLHSELNLSSLELGDSALYFCASEQQGGNEQFFGPGTRLTVL.

The chain carries TRBV28 and TRBJ2-7, with TRBD1 matching 9 bases. There are 13 residues in the CDR3. Trimming at V came to 6 bases and at J to 4 bases, leaving 4 bases not matched to a gene. The germline V gene encodes CDR1 MDHEN and CDR2 SYDVKM. The CDR3 nucleotides are TGTGCCAGCAGCGGGACAGGGCCATACGAGCAGTACTTC. Translating it yields CASSGTGPYEQYF.

This rearrangement joins TRBV4-3 to TRBJ1-4; unclear D gene. Trimming left V 0 bases short and J 6 bases short, with 11 bases between. The germline gives CDR1 LGHNA, CDR2 YSLEER. The CDR3 runs 15 residues. CDR3 nucleotides: TGCGCCAGCAGCCAAGATCGAAGTACGGATGAAAAACTGTTTTTT. This gives the protein CASSQDRSTDEKLFF.

This chain joins TRBV28 and TRBJ2-7, with TRBD1 identical over 8 bases. CDR3 length: 11 residues. The V gene's germline CDR1 is MDHEN and CDR2 SYDVKM. V shed 3 bases and J 13 bases; nucleotides not matched to a gene: 5. The CDR3 is CASSLTGETYF. The CDR3 DNA sequence: TGTGCCAGCAGTTTGACAGGGGAGACCTACTTC.

The chain links TRBV13 to TRBJ2-1, with TRBD1 as a possible D gene (6 bases). The CDR3 runs to 15 residues. Germline V CDR1 and CDR2: PRHDT, FYEKMQ (reference sequence). V shed 1 base and J shed 5 bases, with 12 bases lying between them. In DNA, the CDR3 is TGTGCCAGCAGCTTAGCTCCGGGACAAAACAATGAGCAGTTCTTC. This encodes CASSLAPGQNNEQFF. The full variable domain, its missing parts supplied by reference TRBV13 and TRBJ2-1, is AAGVIQSPRHLIKEKRETATLKCYPIPRHDTVYWYQQGPGQDPQFLISFYEKMQSDKGSIPDRFSAQQFSDYHSELNMSSLELGDSALYFCASSLAPGQNNEQFFGPGTRLTVL.

This chain links TRBV4-1 with TRBJ1-6, with D uncertain. This CDR3 region has 13 residues. CDR1 is MGHRA and CDR2 is YSYEKL in the germline V gene. The V end lost 3 bases, the J end lost 8 bases, and 8 bases lay between the germline ends. The CDR3 DNA reads TGCGCCAGCAGCCACACGAGGGATTCACCCCTCCACTTT. It encodes CASSHTRDSPLHF.

The CDR3 DNA is TGTGCCAGCAGCTTGGGCGAGGCAACTAATGAAAAACTGTTTTTT. Its protein product is CASSLGEATNEKLFF. The chain has TRBV5-4 and TRBJ1-4; D not resolved. Trimming removed 0 bases from V and 0 bases from J, with 6 bases in between. CDR1 and CDR2 (germline): SGHNT, YYREEE (reference sequence). This CDR3 has 15 residues.

J is TRBJ1-5 and V is TRBV19; D perhaps matches TRBD1 (5 bases). The CDR3 is made up of 13 amino acids. V lost 7 bases and J 5 bases, leaving 12 bases between the germline ends. Germline CDR1 is LNHDA and CDR2 is SQIVND (reference sequence). The CDR3 protein is CASIEGVHQPQHF. The CDR3 coding sequence is TGTGCCAGTATCGAAGGGGTTCATCAGCCCCAGCATTTT.

This chain links TRBV30 with TRBJ2-1, with 7 bases matching TRBD1. The CDR3 has 12 residues. V shed 4 bases, J shed 7 bases, and the junction held 4 bases outside the gene matches. CDR1 and CDR2 (germline): GTSNPN, SVGIG (reference sequence). The CDR3 sequence: CAWNKQGNEQFF. CDR3 sequence (DNA): TGTGCCTGGAATAAACAGGGGAATGAGCAGTTCTTC.

The chain links TRBV19 to TRBJ2-1; 9 bases are shared with TRBD2. Trimming cost V 3 bases and J 6 bases; bases outside gene matches: 6. The V gene's germline CDR1 is LNHDA and CDR2 SQIVND (reference sequence). CDR3 length equals 15 residues. The CDR3 region is CASSIGGGARNEQFF. In DNA form, the CDR3 reads TGTGCCAGTAGTATTGGCGGGGGGGCTCGCAATGAGCAGTTCTTC.

The chain joins TRBV7-9 to TRBJ1-4; TRBD1 agrees at 9 bases. V trimming: 5 bases; J trimming: 4 bases; junction bases outside the gene matches: 11. Germline V CDR1 and CDR2: SEHNR, FQNEAQ (reference sequence). The CDR3 is 17 residues long. The CDR3 region has the DNA TGTGCCAGCAGCCGCTTGGACAGGGGCGCCGTTAATGAAAAACTGTTTTTT. Its translation is CASSRLDRGAVNEKLFF. The variable domain in full, with the rest retrieved from reference TRBV7-9 and TRBJ1-4, is DTGVSQNPRHKITKRGQNVTFRCDPISEHNRLYWYRQTLGQGPEFLTYFQNEAQLEKSRLLSDRFSAERPKGSFSTLEIQRTEQGDSAMYLCASSRLDRGAVNEKLFFGSGTQLSVL.

The chain is built from TRBV27 and TRBJ2-7; 10 bases line up with TRBD1. With V trimmed by 5 bases and J by 6 bases, 4 bases remained unmatched. Germline V lookup: CDR1 MNHEY, CDR2 SMNVEV (reference sequence). The CDR3 is 13 residues long. In DNA, the CDR3 is TGTGCCAGCAGTCGGACAGGGGGTCGCGAGCAGTACTTC. Protein: CASSRTGGREQYF.

J is TRBJ2-5 and V is TRBV7-3, with TRBD2 matching 9 bases. V lost 4 bases to trimming and J lost 1 base; unmatched junction nucleotides: 4. The CDR3 runs 15 residues. Germline assignment: CDR1 SGHTA and CDR2 FQGTGA. The CDR3 nucleotides are TGTGCCAGCAGCTGGGTAGCGGGGGCCCAAGAGACCCAGTACTTC. Its translation: CASSWVAGAQETQYF.

This chain joins TRBV5-6 and TRBJ2-1; 7 nucleotides agree with TRBD1. This CDR3 region has 13 residues. In germline, CDR1 is SGHDT, CDR2 YYEEEE. This CDR3 reads CAGGQRNYNEQFF. The CDR3 DNA reads TGTGCAGGGGGACAGAGGAATTACAATGAGCAGTTCTTC.

The chain carries TRBV4-3 and TRBJ1-1; unclear D gene. Germline CDR1 is LGHNA and CDR2 is YSLEER. The ends were cut back, 2 bases at V and 5 bases at J, with 21 bases in the middle. The CDR3 spans 17 residues. The CDR3 nucleotides read TGCGCCAGCAGCCAACGTGGGTTTGAAGACCGGGAAACTGAAGCTTTCTTT. Amino acid sequence: CASSQRGFEDRETEAFF.

The chain combines TRBV7-2 with TRBJ2-1, with D possibly being TRBD1 (6 bases). Germline-derived CDR1 and CDR2 are SGHTA and FQGNSA. The CDR3 length is 13 residues. V was clipped by 1 base and J by 8 bases, with 9 bases between them. Written as DNA, the CDR3 is TGTGCCAGCAGCTTAGTCGAGGGGGATGAGCAGTTCTTC. This translates into CASSLVEGDEQFF.

The rearrangement uses TRBV6-1 and TRBJ1-2; no definite D call. CDR1 is MNHNS, CDR2 SASEGT, per germline. The length of the CDR3 is 17 residues. V dropped 2 bases and J dropped 0 bases, with 16 bases sitting between them. In nucleotides, the CDR3 is TGTGCCAGCAGTGAATTTGACAATCCTTTACCTAACTATGGCTACACCTTC. Encoded protein: CASSEFDNPLPNYGYTF.

V is TRBV9 and J is TRBJ1-1; 11 bases agree with TRBD1. Per the germline V gene, CDR1 is SGDLS and CDR2 is YYNGEE. The V and J ends lost 4 bases and 4 bases, in that order; junction bases with no gene match: 9. This CDR3 has 16 amino acids. DNA of the CDR3: TGTGCCAGCAGCTACCGGGACAGGGGGGTTGGCACTGAAGCTTTCTTT. Protein sequence: CASSYRDRGVGTEAFF.

About this clone: This same CDR3 is encoded by further DNA sequences in the sample. V is TRBV29-1 and J is TRBJ2-7; a weak D match, TRBD1 (6 bases). Germline assignment: CDR1 SQVTM and CDR2 ANQGSEA. V lost 0 bases and J lost 4, with 10 bases in between. This CDR3 is 13 amino acids long. In DNA, the CDR3 is TGCAGCGTTGAAGAGGGGGCAGGGTACGAGCAGTACTTC. Protein sequence: CSVEEGAGYEQYF.

This clone showed up just once. Additional DNA sequences in this sample encode the identical CDR3. This chain joins TRBV7-2 and TRBJ2-7; TRBD1 matches 12 bases. This CDR3 comprises 14 residues. Germline-derived CDR1 and CDR2 are SGHTA and FQGNSA. V was pared by 5 bases and J by 4 bases, with 3 bases of the junction left unmatched. DNA for the CDR3: TGTGCCAGCAGCAGGGGACAGGGGGCTTACGAGCAGTACTTC. Its protein product is CASSRGQGAYEQYF.

The chain has TRBV27 and TRBJ2-1, with D possibly TRBD2 on 5 matching bases. This CDR3 comprises 12 residues. Trimming removed 8 bases at V and 2 bases at J, with 7 bases between. The V gene's germline CDR1 is MNHEY and CDR2 SMNVEV (reference sequence). The DNA of the CDR3 is TGTGCCAGCGGCGGGCCCTACAATGAGCAGTTCTTC. This codes for CASGGPYNEQFF.

V usage is TRBV5-4 and J usage is TRBJ1-6, with D perhaps TRBD1 (5 bases). The CDR3 is 13 residues long. CDR1 SGHNT and CDR2 YYREEE come from the germline V gene (reference sequence). V lost 2 bases to trimming and J lost 12 bases, with 12 bases between them. CDR3 protein: CASSFGGSGPLHF. DNA for the CDR3: TGTGCCAGCAGCTTTGGGGGGAGTGGACCCCTCCACTTT.